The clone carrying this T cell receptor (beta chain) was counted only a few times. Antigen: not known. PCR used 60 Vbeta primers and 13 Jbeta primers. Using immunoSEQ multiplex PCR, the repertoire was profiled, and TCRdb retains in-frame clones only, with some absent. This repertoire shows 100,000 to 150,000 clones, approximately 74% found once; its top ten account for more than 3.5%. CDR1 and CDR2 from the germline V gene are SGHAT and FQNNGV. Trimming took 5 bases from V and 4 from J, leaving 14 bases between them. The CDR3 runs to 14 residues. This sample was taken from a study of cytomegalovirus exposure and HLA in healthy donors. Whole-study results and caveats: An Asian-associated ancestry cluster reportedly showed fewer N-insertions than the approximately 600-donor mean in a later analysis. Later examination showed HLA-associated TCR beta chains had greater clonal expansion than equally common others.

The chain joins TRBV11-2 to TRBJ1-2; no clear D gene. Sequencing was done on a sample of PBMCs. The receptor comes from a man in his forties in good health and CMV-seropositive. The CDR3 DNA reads TGTGCCAGCAGCGGACGTCTAGGGAGCTATGGCTACACCTTC. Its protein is CASSGRLGSYGYTF.